A single sample gave rise to the 26 T cell receptor beta chains below, sequenced in a study of blood T cell repertoires in COVID-19. Repertoires were generated with immunoSEQ multiplex PCR, while TCRdb's copy carries only in-frame clones and drops some. This sample has 140,000 to 150,000 clones, with around 89% found just once. The sample comprised peripheral blood. These TCRs come from a man aged 55-75 years with active or convalescent COVID-19.

The gene calls are TRBV7-2 and TRBJ1-2; 9 nucleotides agree with TRBD1. Germline-derived CDR1 and CDR2 are SGHTA and FQGNSA. The CDR3 loop spans 15 amino acids. Trimming removed 5 bases from V and 7 bases from J; junction bases left unmatched: 11. The chain's CDR3 is CASSPGTGRMVGYTF. CDR3 DNA sequence: TGTGCCAGCAGCCCCGGGACAGGGAGGATGGTTGGCTACACCTTC.

The chain is built from TRBV10-3 and TRBJ1-4; D is possibly TRBD1 (5 bases). The length of the CDR3 is 14 residues. Germline CDR1 and CDR2: ENHRY and SYGVKD. V was pared by 0 bases and J by 8 bases, with 10 bases between. The CDR3 sequence: CAISESAGREKLFF. The CDR3 bases are TGTGCCATCAGTGAGTCCGCAGGGAGGGAAAAACTGTTTTTT.

The chain combines TRBV25-1 with TRBJ1-4; TRBD1 agrees at 8 bases. This CDR3 has 15 amino acids. With 1 base clipped from V and 6 bases from J, the junction kept 4 bases outside the gene matches. Germline V lookup: CDR1 MGHDK, CDR2 SYGVNS. CDR3 loop: CASSESRGRHEKLFF. In nucleotides, the CDR3 is TGTGCCAGCAGTGAATCCAGGGGGCGGCATGAAAAACTGTTTTTT.

The chain has TRBV7-6 and TRBJ2-4; maybe TRBD1 (6 bases). The V end lost 4 bases, the J end lost 7 bases, and 14 bases lay between the germline ends. This CDR3 comprises 14 residues. The germline CDR1 and CDR2 sequences are SGHVS and FNYEAQ. The CDR3 DNA follows: TGTGCCAGCAGCTCGGACAGAGTCTCGAACATTCAGTACTTC. This codes for CASSSDRVSNIQYF.

As concerns this clone: The DNA is omitted, as the CDR3 cannot be located on it reliably, and the CDR3 follows TCRdb's listing. V gene TRBV21-1 combines with J gene TRBJ1-2; the table gives TRBD1 as D, unverified against the DNA. TRBV21-1 is a pseudogene segment. Termini included, the CDR3 measures 14 amino acids. CDR3 sequence: CASSKVGQGSGYTF.

The chain links TRBV5-1 to TRBJ2-3; D is unclear. CDR3 length equals 15 residues. The germline CDR1 and CDR2 sequences are SGHRS and YFSETQ. The germline V and J ends were trimmed by 0 bases and 4 bases, with 12 bases remaining between them. The CDR3 is CASSLEGSYADTQYF. CDR3 bases: TGCGCCAGCAGCTTGGAAGGTAGCTATGCAGATACGCAGTATTTT.

This clone was counted only a few times. The chain recombines TRBV7-2 with TRBJ2-1, with TRBD2 identical over 10 bases. The V and J ends lost 0 bases and 7 bases, in that order; junction bases with no gene match: 3. The CDR3 covers 15 residues. The V gene's germline CDR1 is SGHTA and CDR2 FQGNSA. CDR3 in DNA: TGTGCCAGCAGCTTAGCAGCGGGGGGGTGGAATGAGCAGTTCTTC. It specifies CASSLAAGGWNEQFF. The variable domain in full, with the rest retrieved from reference TRBV7-2 and TRBJ2-1, is GAGVSQSPSNKVTEKGKDVELRCDPISGHTALYWYRQSLGQGLEFLIYFQGNSAPDKSGLPSDRFSAERTGGSVSTLTIQRTQQEDSAVYLCASSLAAGGWNEQFFGPGTRLTVL.

CDR3 DNA sequence: TGTGCCAGCTCACCACCTAGCGGGGGCAACACAGATACGCAGTATTTT. This translates into CASSPPSGGNTDTQYF. This chain joins TRBV18 and TRBJ2-3, with TRBD2 identical over 9 bases. V lost 0 bases and J lost 2; bases outside the gene matches: 3. Germline values: CDR1 KGHSH, CDR2 LQKENI. CDR3 length: 16 amino acids.

The chain has TRBV19 and TRBJ1-3; D is ambiguous. Trimming left V 1 base short and J 2 bases short, with 12 bases between. This CDR3 contains 16 residues. Germline V lookup: CDR1 LNHDA, CDR2 SQIVND (reference sequence). CDR3: CASSIALPGTGNTIYF. The CDR3 bases are TGTGCCAGTAGTATAGCCCTTCCGGGTACTGGAAACACCATATATTTT.

This chain connects TRBV28 to TRBJ2-5; TRBD2 aligns across 9 bases. Losses at the gene ends were 4 bases for V and 6 bases for J; bases not matched to a gene: 12. Germline V gives CDR1 MDHEN, CDR2 SYDVKM. The CDR3 runs to 16 residues. CDR3 protein: CASSSIQRGAPQTQYF. The CDR3 DNA reads as TGTGCCAGCAGTTCGATTCAGCGGGGGGCCCCCCAGACCCAGTACTTC.

The rearrangement uses TRBV10-3 and TRBJ1-1; 7 bases match TRBD1. Germline lookup yields CDR1 ENHRY and CDR2 SYGVKD. The V segment lost 2 bases and the J segment 10 bases; nucleotides outside the gene matches: 7. This CDR3 region has 13 residues. This CDR3 is CAISETRQGGAFF. The CDR3 region has the DNA TGTGCCATCAGTGAGACCAGACAGGGTGGAGCTTTCTTT.

The chain uses TRBV2 and TRBJ1-4; no firm D call. Germline assignment: CDR1 SNHLY and CDR2 FYNNEI. V was cut by 5 bases and J by 0 bases, with 7 bases left in between. This CDR3 is built from 14 residues. CDR3 DNA sequence: TGTGCCAGCAGTTTATTAGCAACTAATGAAAAACTGTTTTTT. As protein: CASSLLATNEKLFF.

The J gene is TRBJ1-2, the V gene TRBV18; 7 bases are a match to TRBD1. The CDR3 is 16 amino acids. V shed 2 bases and J 8 bases; nucleotides not matched to a gene: 14. Germline CDR1 reads KGHSH; CDR2 reads LQKENI. The CDR3 nucleotides read TGTGCCAGCTCACCATTTTCCCCCGAGGGGGCTAGGGGCTACACCTTC. This encodes CASSPFSPEGARGYTF.

The chain joins TRBV28 to TRBJ1-6; no firm D call. Trimming pared 5 bases from V and 7 bases from J, leaving 12 bases between. The CDR3 runs to 14 residues. Germline assignment: CDR1 MDHEN and CDR2 SYDVKM. CDR3 protein: CASSLRLRNSPLHF. In DNA, the CDR3 is TGTGCCAGCAGTCTGAGACTGAGAAATTCACCCCTCCACTTT.

This chain uses TRBV24-1 with TRBJ2-1; TRBD1 agrees at 7 bases. J gave up 6 bases and V 4 bases, and 8 bases lay outside the gene matches. Germline V gives CDR1 KGHDR, CDR2 SFDVKD. This CDR3 spans 15 amino acids. In nucleotides, the CDR3 is TGTGCCACCAGTGACCAGACAGGGATTCTCAATGAGCAGTTCTTC. Residues: CATSDQTGILNEQFF.

The gene calls are TRBV19 and TRBJ1-6, with 8 bases identical to TRBD1. This CDR3 spans 13 amino acids. Per germline, CDR1 LNHDA and CDR2 SQIVND (reference sequence). The ends lost 6 bases at V and 9 bases at J; junction bases unmatched: 4. In nucleotides, the CDR3 is TGTGCCAGTAGGGACAGGGACGGTTCACCCCTCCACTTT. It yields the protein CASRDRDGSPLHF.

The genes are TRBV9 and TRBJ2-7; no firm D call. V lost 0 bases and J 3 bases, leaving 13 bases between the germline ends. Germline CDR1 is SGDLS and CDR2 is YYNGEE. This CDR3 has 15 residues. In DNA form, the CDR3 reads TGTGCCAGCAGCGTAGACGGCGGTCTATTCTACGAGCAGTACTTC. This encodes CASSVDGGLFYEQYF.

The rearrangement uses TRBV5-4 and TRBJ1-1, with D possibly matching TRBD1 (5 bases). Trimming cost V 0 bases and J 1 base, with 13 bases left between them. Germline CDR1 SGHNT, CDR2 YYREEE (reference sequence). The CDR3 covers 16 residues. CDR3 loop: CASSLEPGRTNTEAFF. In DNA form, the CDR3 reads TGTGCCAGCAGCTTGGAACCAGGGAGGACGAACACTGAAGCTTTCTTT.

J is TRBJ2-5 and V is TRBV4-2; maybe TRBD2 (6 bases). The CDR3 totals 14 residues. Germline V gene data show CDR1 as LGHNA and CDR2 as YNFKEQ. V was shortened by 3 bases and J by 5 bases, with 13 bases between the two germline ends. The DNA for the CDR3 is TGTGCCAGCAGCCAGCCGGAAAGCGGGGAGACCCAGTACTTC. It encodes CASSQPESGETQYF.

The chain employs TRBV6-2 or TRBV6-3 and TRBJ2-7; D may be TRBD2 (5 bases). The ends were cut back, 2 bases at V and 6 bases at J, with 8 bases in the middle. This CDR3 is 12 amino acids long. Germline loops: CDR1 MNHEY, CDR2 SVGEGT. CDR3 amino acids: CASSYRRGEQYF. CDR3 in DNA: TGTGCCAGCAGTTACCGCCGGGGCGAGCAGTACTTC.

CDR3 residues: CASRSTGGYGYTF. The CDR3 DNA follows: TGTGCCAGCAGATCGACAGGTGGCTATGGCTACACCTTC. The gene calls are TRBV6-4 and TRBJ1-2; D may be TRBD1 (6 bases). Germline CDR1 is MRHNA and CDR2 is SNTAGT. The CDR3 contains 13 residues. V dropped 6 bases and J dropped 4 bases, with 12 bases sitting between them.

This clone was detected once. The rearrangement uses TRBV11-2 and TRBJ1-6; 7 bases line up with TRBD1. This CDR3 comprises 14 residues. CDR1 and CDR2 from the germline V gene are SGHAT and FQNNGV. V was clipped by 5 bases and J by 5 bases; unmatched bases: 3. CDR3 coding DNA: TGTGCCAGCAGCAAGGGACAGCATAATTCACCCCTCCACTTT. As protein: CASSKGQHNSPLHF.

The gene calls are TRBV7-4 and TRBJ2-3; 10 nucleotides align to TRBD2. The germline V gene encodes CDR1 SGHVT and CDR2 SQSDAQ. This CDR3 is built from 17 residues. V lost 6 bases to trimming and J lost 7 bases; unmatched junction nucleotides: 16. This CDR3 is CASRYQGTAGGRNTQYF. The CDR3 region has the DNA TGTGCCAGCAGGTACCAAGGGACAGCGGGGGGGCGTAATACGCAGTATTTT.

This clone has just one count. The V and J genes are TRBV24-1 and TRBJ2-1, with 7 bases fitting TRBD2. The CDR3 extends over 16 amino acids. Germline V gene lookup returns CDR1 KGHDR and CDR2 SFDVKD. Unmatched junction bases numbered 2, after V lost 1 base and J lost 0 bases. The CDR3 DNA is TGTGCCACCAGTGATTTCGGGGGGAGCTCCTACAATGAGCAGTTCTTC. It yields the protein CATSDFGGSSYNEQFF.

A single count supports this clone. The chain couples TRBV7-9 to TRBJ2-3; TRBD2 matches at 8 bases. The CDR3 is 17 amino acids. The trim removed 5 bases at V and 5 bases at J, leaving 15 bases unmatched. Germline V CDR1 and CDR2: SEHNR, FQNEAQ (reference sequence). The CDR3 reads CASSPRGGAGYGDTQYF. CDR3 nucleotides: TGTGCCAGCAGCCCCCGGGGGGGAGCGGGGTACGGAGATACGCAGTATTTT.

The rearrangement links TRBV6-5 to TRBJ2-5; 8 bases line up with TRBD2. V lost 10 bases to trimming and J lost 2 bases; unmatched junction nucleotides: 9. The germline gives CDR1 MNHEY, CDR2 SVGAGI. The CDR3 totals 14 residues. CDR3 sequence (DNA): TGTGCCAATGCCCCCACTAGCGGTCAAGAGACCCAGTACTTC. Translated, it gives CANAPTSGQETQYF.